This entry concerns a single TCR beta chain. The sample originates from a study of PD-L1 blockade in urothelial cancer. Noted time point: peripheral blood 6 weeks after treatment start. Between the trimmed V and J ends, which lost 0 bases and 12 bases, there was a span of 12 bases. CDR3 length: 13 amino acids. Germline values: CDR1 LGHNA, CDR2 YSLEER. Only in-frame clones appear in the TCRdb table, and some are missing; sequencing was by immunoSEQ multiplex PCR. The sample holds under 30,000 clones; about four fifths are singletons and the top ten take approximately 3.5%. This chain joins TRBV4-3 and TRBJ1-3; tentatively, D is TRBD1 (5 bases). The clonotype was recovered from a man between 65 and 79 years old with urothelial cancer. This material consisted of PBMCs, taken around atezolizumab (anti-PD-L1) treatment. The CDR3: CASSQESGGIIYF. DNA for the CDR3: TGCGCCAGCAGCCAAGAATCTGGGGGGATCATATATTTT.